This is a list of T cell receptor beta chains from one sample in a study of Ad26.COV2.S vaccination and SARS-CoV-2 variants. Some clones are missing from TCRdb's copy, which holds only in-frame ones; the method was immunoSEQ multiplex PCR. The sample records 510,000 or so clones, approximately 88% being singletons. The sample in question was peripheral blood, obtained in a trial of Ad26.COV2.S vaccine versus placebo. The origin of the receptors is a person between 18 and 59 years old who received the Ad26.COV2.S COVID-19 vaccine or a placebo. The CDR3 runs from the conserved cysteine through the conserved F or W. Each record gives: clone size, J gene, D gene, V gene, CDR3 DNA, CDR3 protein. A D gene is named only where the DNA matches it firmly. Clone size is shown for a subset of rows, as once, few, many or a class of expanded clone.

.,TRBJ1-1,.,TRBV9,TGTGCCAGCAGCCCCGAGGGGTTCACTGAAGCTTTCTTT,CASSPEGFTEAFF
.,TRBJ2-2,.,TRBV12-5,TGTGTTGTCCATCCCCCCCCAGGGTCATCATCGGGGTACACCGGGGAGCTGTTTTTT,CVVHPPPGSSSGYTGELFF
once,TRBJ2-1,.,TRBV24-1,TGTGCCACCAGTGGGAGAGGGTGGTCGGATAATGGGCAGTTCTTC,CATSGRGWSDNGQFF
.,TRBJ2-1,TRBD1,TRBV19,TGTGCCAGTAGTCCCCGACAGGGTTCGAGTTGGAATGAGCAGTTCTTC,CASSPRQGSSWNEQFF
.,TRBJ2-1,TRBD2,TRBV10-3,TGTGCCAAATTAGCGGGAGAAACCGAGCAGTTCTTC,CAKLAGETEQFF
.,TRBJ1-4,.,TRBV30,TGTGCCTGGAGTGTAAGGGTTAATGAAAAACTGTTTTTT,CAWSVRVNEKLFF
.,TRBJ2-2,.,TRBV27,TGTGCCAGCAGTTTATCGGGCACCGGGGAGCTGTTTTTT,CASSLSGTGELFF
.,TRBJ1-1,TRBD1,TRBV23-1,TGCGCCAGCTATCTCCCCGGGACAGGGGAGAGAGGAGCTTTCTTT,CASYLPGTGERGAFF
.,TRBJ2-1,.,TRBV2,TGTGCCAGCAATCTAGCTCCAACACTTAATGAGCAGTTCTTC,CASNLAPTLNEQFF
.,TRBJ2-2,.,TRBV5-4,TGTGCCAGCAGCATTACGAACACCGGGGAGCTGTTTTTT,CASSITNTGELFF
.,TRBJ1-4,.,TRBV6-2/TRBV6-3,TGTGCCAGCAGCCGTTTGACCCAGAAGGGAGCAACTAATGAAAAACTGTTTTTT,CASSRLTQKGATNEKLFF
.,TRBJ2-1,TRBD2,TRBV9,TGTGCCAGCAGCGTGGGACTAGCGGAAAGGAATGAGCAGTTCTTC,CASSVGLAERNEQFF
.,TRBJ2-7,TRBD2,TRBV19,TGTGCCACCCGGGACTACTCCTACGAGCAGTACTTC,CATRDYSYEQYF
.,TRBJ2-7,.,TRBV24-1,TGTGCCACCAGTTTCATAGAATGTTCCTACGAGCAGTACTTC,CATSFIECSYEQYF
.,TRBJ1-2,.,TRBV2,TGTGCCAGCAGTGAAGACACCTCTGGGTATGGCTACACCTTC,CASSEDTSGYGYTF
.,TRBJ1-2,.,TRBV27,TGTGCCAGCAGTTTTAGGGCAGGTGATGGCTACACCTTC,CASSFRAGDGYTF
once,TRBJ2-2,TRBD1,TRBV29-1,TGCAGCGTAGCCGGGACAGGATTGAACACCGGGGAGCTGTTTTTT,CSVAGTGLNTGELFF
.,TRBJ2-7,TRBD1,TRBV6-5,TGTGCCAGCAGTTCTTTGTGGGGGACAGGGGGCCACGAGCAGTACTTC,CASSSLWGTGGHEQYF
.,TRBJ2-7,TRBD2,TRBV28,TGTGCCAGCAGTTCCCGACTTTCTAGCGGAACCGCCTACGAGCAGTACTTC,CASSSRLSSGTAYEQYF
.,TRBJ2-7,TRBD1,TRBV7-9,TGTGCCAGCAGCGGGGGTACAGGGGGCGCGATCCCCTACGAGCAGTACTTC,CASSGGTGGAIPYEQYF
once,TRBJ1-3,TRBD1,TRBV10-3,TGTGCCATCAGCGAATTAAAGGGACAGATCTCTGGAAACACCATATATTTT,CAISELKGQISGNTIYF
.,TRBJ2-7,TRBD2,TRBV28,TGTGCCAGCACTAGCGGGAGCTACGAGCAGTACTTC,CASTSGSYEQYF
.,TRBJ2-7,TRBD2,TRBV5-8,TGTGCCAGCAGCTTTAGCGGGGCGCCTGATTACGAGCAGTACTTC,CASSFSGAPDYEQYF
.,TRBJ1-1,.,TRBV10-3,TGTGCCACAAGTACAGGGTCCAACACTGAAGCTTTCTTT,CATSTGSNTEAFF
few,TRBJ2-1,TRBD2,TRBV11-2,TGTGCCAGCATCCCATACCCGGGACTAGCCCCGAGCTCCTACAATGAGCAGTTCTTC,CASIPYPGLAPSSYNEQFF
few,TRBJ2-7,.,TRBV28,TGTGCCAGCAGTCCAGGACAGCTCGGGTTCTACGAGCAGTACTTC,CASSPGQLGFYEQYF
once,TRBJ2-1,.,TRBV5-5,TGTGCCAGCAGCTTGGTTCTGGGGATTGAGCAGTTCTTC,CASSLVLGIEQFF
.,TRBJ2-5,.,TRBV24-1,TGTGCCACAGGGGTGGGACAAGGGGTCCAAGAGACCCAGTACTTC,CATGVGQGVQETQYF
.,TRBJ2-7,TRBD1,TRBV3-1/TRBV3-2,TGTGCCAGCAGCCAAGAGCGCGACAGGGGCTACGAGCAGTACTTC,CASSQERDRGYEQYF
.,TRBJ2-2,TRBD1,TRBV5-4,TGTGCCAGCAGCACCACAGGGGGCGGCGACACCGGGGAGCTGTTTTTT,CASSTTGGGDTGELFF
.,TRBJ2-1,TRBD1,TRBV6-2/TRBV6-3,TGTGCCAGCAGCCGAACAGGGGGTTCATGGTTCTTC,CASSRTGGSWFF
.,TRBJ2-7,.,TRBV28,TGTGCCAGCAGAGTGGGAGCGGAGACCTACGAGCAGTACTTC,CASRVGAETYEQYF
.,TRBJ1-2,TRBD1,TRBV28,TGTGCCAGCAGTCATGGACAGGGGGCTTTTGGCTACACCTTC,CASSHGQGAFGYTF
.,TRBJ2-3,.,TRBV20-1,TGCAGCCCGGGGGGCGCGGATACGCAGTATTTT,CSPGGADTQYF
.,TRBJ2-7,TRBD2,TRBV7-8,TGTGCCAGCAGCCGAGGGAGACTAGCGGGTTCCTACGAGCAGTACTTC,CASSRGRLAGSYEQYF
.,TRBJ2-5,.,TRBV19,TGTGCCAGTAGTATGAACAGCCGAGAGACCCAGTACTTC,CASSMNSRETQYF
.,TRBJ2-7,TRBD1,TRBV11-2,TGTGCCAGCAGCCAGATAGGGGGCAGGGGGTTATACGAGCAGTACTTC,CASSQIGGRGLYEQYF
.,TRBJ1-6,.,TRBV7-9,TGTGCCAGCAGCTTAGTAGGTCGTGCGGGACCATCACCCCTCCACTTT,CASSLVGRAGPSPLHF
.,TRBJ1-6,.,TRBV5-1,TGCGCCAGCAGCTTGGCCTGGACAGATTCACCCCTCCACTTT,CASSLAWTDSPLHF
.,TRBJ2-3,.,TRBV18,TGTGCCAGCTCACCTCTAGGGTCCGATACGCAGTATTTT,CASSPLGSDTQYF
.,TRBJ2-1,TRBD2,TRBV6-5,TGTGCCAGCAGGGACAGACTAGCGGGCACAGCTGAGCAGTTCTTC,CASRDRLAGTAEQFF
.,TRBJ2-2,.,TRBV15,TGTGCCACCAGCAGAGTTTGGCGGGGTCCGAACACCGGGGAGCTGTTTTTT,CATSRVWRGPNTGELFF
.,TRBJ1-1,.,TRBV3-1/TRBV3-2,TGTGCCAGCAGCCTCTGGGACACCGAAGCTTTCTTT,CASSLWDTEAFF
.,TRBJ1-3,TRBD1,TRBV5-1,TGCGCCAGCAGCCCGGGACAGGGGCGGCCCAGGGACACCATATATTTT,CASSPGQGRPRDTIYF
.,TRBJ2-7,TRBD2,TRBV5-6,TGTGCCAGCAGCTTGGATGGCGGGAGTGCCTACGAGCAGTACTTC,CASSLDGGSAYEQYF
.,TRBJ2-7,.,TRBV28,TGTGCCAGCAGTCCCCCCAGGCAGACCTACGAGCAGTACTTC,CASSPPRQTYEQYF
.,TRBJ2-1,.,TRBV28,TGTGCCAGCAGGCCCACTAGGATCGATGAGCAGTTCTTC,CASRPTRIDEQFF
.,TRBJ2-3,TRBD2,TRBV3-1/TRBV3-2,TGTGCCAGCAGCCCCTATTCTAGCGGCCTGAGCACAGATACGCAGTATTTT,CASSPYSSGLSTDTQYF
.,TRBJ2-7,.,TRBV24-1,TGTGCCACCAGTGGTCATATCTCCTACGAGCAGTACTTC,CATSGHISYEQYF
once,TRBJ1-1,.,TRBV5-5,TGTGCCAGCAGCTCAATCCGGGATGAAGCTTTCTTT,CASSSIRDEAFF
.,TRBJ2-7,.,TRBV6-2/TRBV6-3,TGTGCCAGCCGCCCCGGCGGAGAGGGGCAGTACTTC,CASRPGGEGQYF
.,TRBJ2-3,TRBD1,TRBV24-1,TGTGCCACCAGTGACGTCAGGGGACAGGGATCAGATACGCAGTATTTT,CATSDVRGQGSDTQYF
once,TRBJ2-7,.,TRBV6-2/TRBV6-3,TGTGCCAGCAGTTACCCGGGGCGCCGGGACCTATACGAGCAGTACTTC,CASSYPGRRDLYEQYF